This TCR beta chain was captured by sequencing in a study of control samples from healthy donors and cancer patients. Trimming took off 6 bases at V and 2 bases at J, with 11 bases between the two ends. The CDR3 totals 13 residues. The protocol was immunoSEQ multiplex PCR, while the TCRdb copy is restricted to in-frame clones and leaves out a portion. The sample carries 150,000 to 200,000 clones, almost 90% recorded once. The chain carries TRBV12-3 or TRBV12-4 and TRBJ2-7; a weak D match, TRBD2 (5 bases). The receptor was derived from a woman in her 30s in good health. The sequenced sample consisted of blood. Here the CDR3 DNA reads TGTGCCAGCAGAGTTGCCGGGGCCTACGAGCAGTACTTC. This sequence encodes CASRVAGAYEQYF.